This TCR beta chain was identified in a study of CD4 T cells in relation to SARS-CoV-2 and coronaviruses. Trimming removed 4 bases at V and 7 bases at J, with 11 bases between. The length of the CDR3 is 12 residues. Unexposed donor CD4+ T cells date from about 2011-2018, before the COVID-19 pandemic. CD4+ T cells were isolated from the cells after less than 13 days of culture. On this clone: The antigen is undetermined.

TCRdb's copy holds only in-frame clones and misses some; the assay was immunoSEQ multiplex PCR. The table includes under 25,000 clones, just over 75% detected once. Sequenced material: CD4+ T cells from PBMCs, cultured in vitro. The sequence came from a human donor in good health. V and J are TRBV12-3 or TRBV12-4 and TRBJ2-7; no firm D call. For the CDR3, the DNA is TGTGCCAGCAGTTCACCCCATGGGGAGCAGTACTTC. Translated, it gives CASSSPHGEQYF.